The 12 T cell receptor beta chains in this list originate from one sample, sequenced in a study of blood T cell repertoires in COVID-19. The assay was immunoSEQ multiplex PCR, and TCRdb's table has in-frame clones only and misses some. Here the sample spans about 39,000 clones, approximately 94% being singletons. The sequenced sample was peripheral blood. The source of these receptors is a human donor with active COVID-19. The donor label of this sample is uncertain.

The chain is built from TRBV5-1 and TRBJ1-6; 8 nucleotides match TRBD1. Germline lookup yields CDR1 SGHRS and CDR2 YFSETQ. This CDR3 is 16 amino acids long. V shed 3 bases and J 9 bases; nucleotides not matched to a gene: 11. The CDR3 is CASSSDPTGAGSPLHF. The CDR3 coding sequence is TGCGCCAGCAGCTCAGACCCGACAGGGGCTGGTTCACCCCTCCACTTT. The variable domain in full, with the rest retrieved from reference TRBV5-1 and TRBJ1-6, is KAGVTQTPRYLIKTRGQQVTLSCSPISGHRSVSWYQQTPGQGLQFLFEYFSETQRNKGNFPGRFSGRQFSNSRSEMNVSTLELGDSALYLCASSSDPTGAGSPLHFGNGTRLTVT.

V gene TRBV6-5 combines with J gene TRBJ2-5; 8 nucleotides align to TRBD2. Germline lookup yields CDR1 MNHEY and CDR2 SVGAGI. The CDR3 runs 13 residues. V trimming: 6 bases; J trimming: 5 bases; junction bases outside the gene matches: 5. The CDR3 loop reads CASRAGAGETQYF. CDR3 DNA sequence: TGTGCCAGCAGAGCGGGGGCGGGTGAGACCCAGTACTTC.

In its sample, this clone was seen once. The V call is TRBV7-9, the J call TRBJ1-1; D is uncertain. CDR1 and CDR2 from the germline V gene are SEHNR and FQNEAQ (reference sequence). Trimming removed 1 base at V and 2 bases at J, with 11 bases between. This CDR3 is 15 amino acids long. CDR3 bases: TGTGCCAGCAGCTTAGTGTTTGGCAGTAACACTGAAGCTTTCTTT. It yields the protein CASSLVFGSNTEAFF.

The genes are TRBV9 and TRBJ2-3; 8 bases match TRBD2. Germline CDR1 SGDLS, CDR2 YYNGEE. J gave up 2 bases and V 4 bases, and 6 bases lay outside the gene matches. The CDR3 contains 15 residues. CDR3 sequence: CASSTLAVNTDTQYF. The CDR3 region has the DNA TGTGCCAGCAGCACACTAGCGGTTAACACAGATACGCAGTATTTT. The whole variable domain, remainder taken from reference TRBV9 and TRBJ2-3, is DSGVTQTPKHLITATGQRVTLRCSPRSGDLSVYWYQQSLDQGLQFLIQYYNGEERAKGNILERFSAQQFPDLHSELNLSSLELGDSALYFCASSTLAVNTDTQYFGPGTRLTVL.

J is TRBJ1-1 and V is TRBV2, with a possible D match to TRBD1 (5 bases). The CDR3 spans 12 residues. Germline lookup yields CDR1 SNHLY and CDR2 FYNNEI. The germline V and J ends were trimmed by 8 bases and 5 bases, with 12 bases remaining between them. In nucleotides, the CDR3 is TGTGCCAGCTTTAGGGGCTCAACTGAAGCTTTCTTT. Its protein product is CASFRGSTEAFF.

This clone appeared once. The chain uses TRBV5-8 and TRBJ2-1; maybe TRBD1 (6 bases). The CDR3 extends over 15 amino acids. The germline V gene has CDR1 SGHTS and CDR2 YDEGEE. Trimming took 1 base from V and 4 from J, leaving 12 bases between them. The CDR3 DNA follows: TGTGCCAGCAGCTTGCAGGGGAAGTCTTACAATGAGCAGTTCTTC. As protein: CASSLQGKSYNEQFF.

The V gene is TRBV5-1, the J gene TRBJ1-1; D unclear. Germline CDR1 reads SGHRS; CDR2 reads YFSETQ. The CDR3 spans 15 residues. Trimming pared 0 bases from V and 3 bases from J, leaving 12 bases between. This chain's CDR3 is CASSLVVPPDTEAFF. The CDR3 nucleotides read TGCGCCAGCAGCTTGGTCGTGCCCCCAGACACTGAAGCTTTCTTT.

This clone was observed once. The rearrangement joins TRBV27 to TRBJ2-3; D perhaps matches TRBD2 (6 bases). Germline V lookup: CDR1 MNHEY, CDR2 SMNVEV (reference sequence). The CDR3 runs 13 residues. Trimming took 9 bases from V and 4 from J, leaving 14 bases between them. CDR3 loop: CASDWGVADTQYF. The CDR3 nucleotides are TGTGCCAGTGACTGGGGGGTTGCAGATACGCAGTATTTT.

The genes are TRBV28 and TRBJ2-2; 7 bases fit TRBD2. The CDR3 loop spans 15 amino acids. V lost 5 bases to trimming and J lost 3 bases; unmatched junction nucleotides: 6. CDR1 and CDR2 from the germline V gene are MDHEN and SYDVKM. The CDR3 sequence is CASSLPGRDTGELFF. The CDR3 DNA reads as TGTGCCAGCAGTCTCCCGGGGAGGGACACCGGGGAGCTGTTTTTT. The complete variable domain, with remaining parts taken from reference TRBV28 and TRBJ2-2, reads DVKVTQSSRYLVKRTGEKVFLECVQDMDHENMFWYRQDPGLGLRLIYFSYDVKMKEKGDIPEGYSVSREKKERFSLILESASTNQTSMYLCASSLPGRDTGELFFGEGSRLTVL.

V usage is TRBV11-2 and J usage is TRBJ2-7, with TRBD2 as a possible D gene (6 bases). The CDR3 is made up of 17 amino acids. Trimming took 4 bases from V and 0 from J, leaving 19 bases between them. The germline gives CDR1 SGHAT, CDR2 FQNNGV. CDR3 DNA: TGTGCCAGCAGCTGGACCGGGACTTCTCCTAGCTCCTACGAGCAGTACTTC. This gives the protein CASSWTGTSPSSYEQYF.

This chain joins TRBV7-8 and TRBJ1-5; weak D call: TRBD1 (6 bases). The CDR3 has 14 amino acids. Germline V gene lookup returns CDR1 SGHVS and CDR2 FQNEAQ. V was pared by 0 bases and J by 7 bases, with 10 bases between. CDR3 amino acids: CASSLATGTQPQHF. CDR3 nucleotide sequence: TGTGCCAGCAGCTTAGCGACAGGAACACAGCCCCAGCATTTT.

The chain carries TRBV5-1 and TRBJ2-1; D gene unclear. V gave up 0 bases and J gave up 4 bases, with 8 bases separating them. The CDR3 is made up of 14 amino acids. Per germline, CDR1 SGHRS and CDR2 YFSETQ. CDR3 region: CASSLASGYNEQFF. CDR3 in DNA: TGCGCCAGCAGCTTGGCCTCCGGGTACAATGAGCAGTTCTTC.